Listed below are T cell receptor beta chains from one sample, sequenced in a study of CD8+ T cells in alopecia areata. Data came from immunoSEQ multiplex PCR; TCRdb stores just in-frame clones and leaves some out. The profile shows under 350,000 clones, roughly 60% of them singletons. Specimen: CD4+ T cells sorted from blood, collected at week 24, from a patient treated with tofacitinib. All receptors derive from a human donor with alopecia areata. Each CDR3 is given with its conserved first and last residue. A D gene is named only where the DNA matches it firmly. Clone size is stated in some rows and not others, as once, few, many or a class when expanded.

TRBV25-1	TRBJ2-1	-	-	TGTGCCAGCAGCGAGACGTTAGTTCGGAGGATAAATGAGCAGTTCTTC	CASSETLVRRINEQFF
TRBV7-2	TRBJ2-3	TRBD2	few	TGTGCCAGCAGCTTTCCCCTCGGAGCGGGGGGCACAGATACGCAGTATTTT	CASSFPLGAGGTDTQYF
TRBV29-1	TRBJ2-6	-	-	TGCAGCGTCGACAGACTCTCTGGGGCCAACGTCCTGACTTTC	CSVDRLSGANVLTF
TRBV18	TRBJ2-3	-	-	TGTGCCAGCTCACCGTGGCGGGGGCCAACCTTCGCGGATACGCAGTATTTT	CASSPWRGPTFADTQYF
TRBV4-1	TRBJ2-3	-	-	TGCGCCAGCAGCGTCTCAGTAGCGGCCCCAGATACGCAGTATTTT	CASSVSVAAPDTQYF
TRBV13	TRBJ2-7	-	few	TGTGCCAGCAGCGTACAGGGCGGGTCCTACGAGCAGTACTTC	CASSVQGGSYEQYF
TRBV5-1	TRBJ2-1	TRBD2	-	TGCGCCAGCAGCTTGGTGGCTAGCGGGGGGTATGAGCAGTTCTTC	CASSLVASGGYEQFF
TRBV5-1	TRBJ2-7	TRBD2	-	TGCGCCAGCAGCTCAGGGAGCGGGGGCCGGGACGAGCAGTACTTC	CASSSGSGGRDEQYF
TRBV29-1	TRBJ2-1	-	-	TGCAGCGTTGAGGCTAGTACCCACAATGAGCAGTTCTTC	CSVEASTHNEQFF
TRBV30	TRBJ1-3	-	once	TGTGCCTGGGGTCGAGACGTTCACTCTGGAAACACCATATATTTT	CAWGRDVHSGNTIYF
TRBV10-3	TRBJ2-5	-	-	TGTGCCATCAGTGAATATAGAGAATCCGAGACCCAGTACTTC	CAISEYRESETQYF